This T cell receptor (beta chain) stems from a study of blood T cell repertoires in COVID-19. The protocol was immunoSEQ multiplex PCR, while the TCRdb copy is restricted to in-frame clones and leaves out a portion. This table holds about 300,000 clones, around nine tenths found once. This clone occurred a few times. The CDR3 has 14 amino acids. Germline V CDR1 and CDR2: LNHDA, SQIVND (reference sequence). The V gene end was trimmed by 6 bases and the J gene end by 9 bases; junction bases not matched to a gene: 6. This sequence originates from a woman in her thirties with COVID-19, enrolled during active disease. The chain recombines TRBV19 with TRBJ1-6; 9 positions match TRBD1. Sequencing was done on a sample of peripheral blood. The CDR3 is CASSLRDRASPLHF. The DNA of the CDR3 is TGTGCCAGTAGCCTCCGGGACAGGGCTTCACCCCTCCACTTT. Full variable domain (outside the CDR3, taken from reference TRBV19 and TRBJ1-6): DGGITQSPKYLFRKEGQNVTLSCEQNLNHDAMYWYRQDPGQGLRLIYYSQIVNDFQKGDIAEGYSVSREKKESFPLTVTSAQKNPTAFYLCASSLRDRASPLHFGNGTRLTVT.